This T cell receptor beta chain was sequenced in a study of T cells in Graves' hyperthyroidism and ophthalmopathy. RNA transcripts served as the template for amplifying TCR beta CDR3 regions. Primed by the HTBI set, a first-round RT-PCR was run on the TCR CDR3. One entry per CDR3 protein, called by TCRdb with MiXCR from the multiplex PCR reads. This table has a few hundred thousand distinct CDR3 sequences, approximately 17% appearing once. With respect to this clonotype: The antigen is not known. A much larger clone lies one base from this, so it may be a read error. Because the CDR3 is missing its conserved closing phenylalanine or tryptophan, this is likely a read error.

General observations from the study: Blood held most thyroid clonotypes expanded above 0.001 frequency.

V trimming: 10 bases; J trimming: 5 bases; junction bases outside the gene matches: 10. The CDR3 contains 13 residues. CDR1 is LGHDT, CDR2 YNNKEL, per germline (reference sequence). The chain employs TRBV3-1 and TRBJ1-2; 7 nucleotides match TRBD1. This sequence originates from a man aged 18 to 30 with Graves' ophthalmopathy. The material sequenced was blood. CDR3 amino acids: CATLGTADYGYTL. The CDR3 coding sequence is TGTGCCACCCTCGGGACAGCGGATTATGGCTACACCCTC.